This T cell receptor beta chain was recovered during a study of T cells in Graves' hyperthyroidism and ophthalmopathy. Germline V gene sequence: CDR1 MNHEY, CDR2 SMNVEV (reference sequence). The CDR3 length is 13 residues. The V gene lost 4 bases and the J gene lost 0 bases, with 6 bases spanning the gap. This clonotype was observed many times. Its target is unknown. Amplification targeted TCR beta CDR3 regions from RNA transcripts. With the HTBI primer set, the TCR CDR3 went through a first round of RT-PCR. TCRdb used MiXCR to reprocess the multiplex PCR reads, holding one entry per CDR3 protein. The profile shows about 380,000 distinct CDR3 sequences, 15% to 20% of them singletons. Findings and caveats of the study: Most clonotypes expanded in thyroid above 0.001 were likewise present in blood.

V is TRBV27 and J is TRBJ1-2, with D uncertain. The sequence derives from a man aged 18 to 29 with Graves' ophthalmopathy. The material sequenced was blood. The CDR3 nucleotides are TGTGCCAGCAGTTCGGAGCCTAACTATGGCTACACCTTC. Protein product: CASSSEPNYGYTF.